Here is one TCR beta chain with its context. This sample was included in a study of blood T cell repertoires in COVID-19. Study summary: There were acute and convalescent COVID-19 samples, and they came from the United States, Italy and Spain. T cells, B-cell-depleted T cells, or PBMCs supplied cDNA or gDNA.

V lost 2 bases to trimming and J lost 0 bases; unmatched junction nucleotides: 5. This CDR3 region has 18 residues. Germline V lookup: CDR1 MNHEY, CDR2 SMNVEV (reference sequence). In the original processing: Cell counts per sample came from amplifying reference gene primers. Produced via immunoSEQ multiplex PCR; TCRdb's table is partial and in-frame only. V and J calls and clone size are those listed in that table; D and trimming were worked out from the DNA. The sample consists of about 150,000 clones, 91% of them appearing once. The V call is TRBV27, the J call TRBJ2-7, with TRBD2 matching over 15 bases. Material: peripheral blood. The clonotype was recovered from a man aged 45-60 years with acute or convalescent COVID-19. CDR3 in amino acids: CASSLTGLAGGISYEQYF. As DNA, the CDR3 is TGTGCCAGCAGTTTAACGGGACTAGCGGGAGGAATCTCCTACGAGCAGTACTTC.